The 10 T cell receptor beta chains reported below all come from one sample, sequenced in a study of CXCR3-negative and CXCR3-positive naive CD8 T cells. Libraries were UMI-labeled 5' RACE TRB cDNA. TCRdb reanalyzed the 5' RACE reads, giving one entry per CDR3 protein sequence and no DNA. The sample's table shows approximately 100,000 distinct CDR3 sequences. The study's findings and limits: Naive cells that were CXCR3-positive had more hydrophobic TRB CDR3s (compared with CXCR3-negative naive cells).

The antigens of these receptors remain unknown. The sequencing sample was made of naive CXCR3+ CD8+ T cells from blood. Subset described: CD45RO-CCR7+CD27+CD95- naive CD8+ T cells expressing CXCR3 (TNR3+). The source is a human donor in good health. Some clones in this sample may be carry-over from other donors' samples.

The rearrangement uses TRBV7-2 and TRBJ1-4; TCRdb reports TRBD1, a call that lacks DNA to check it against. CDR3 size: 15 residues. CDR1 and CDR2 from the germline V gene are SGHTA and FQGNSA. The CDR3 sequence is CASSLSGQGGEKLFF.

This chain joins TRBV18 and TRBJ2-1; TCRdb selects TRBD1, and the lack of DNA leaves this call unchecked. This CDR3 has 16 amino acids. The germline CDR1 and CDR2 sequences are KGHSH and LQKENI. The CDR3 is CASSPPGTGSYNEQFF.

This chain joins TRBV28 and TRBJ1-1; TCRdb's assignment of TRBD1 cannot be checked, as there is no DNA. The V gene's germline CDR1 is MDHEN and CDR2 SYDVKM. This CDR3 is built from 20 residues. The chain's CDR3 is CASSLNYYRISPDDNTEAFF.

CDR3 region: CASSGTATYEQYF. V gene TRBV5-1 combines with J gene TRBJ2-7; TCRdb proposes TRBD2, but this gene call is untestable without DNA. CDR3 length equals 13 residues. CDR1 is SGHRS, CDR2 YFSETQ, per germline.

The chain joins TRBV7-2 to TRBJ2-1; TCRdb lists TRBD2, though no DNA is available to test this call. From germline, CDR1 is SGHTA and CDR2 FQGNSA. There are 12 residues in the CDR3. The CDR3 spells CASSVGRNEQFF.

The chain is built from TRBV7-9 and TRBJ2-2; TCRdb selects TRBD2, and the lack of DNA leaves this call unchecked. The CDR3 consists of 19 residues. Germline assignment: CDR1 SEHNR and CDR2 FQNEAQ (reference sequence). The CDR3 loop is CASSLEARGATLGTGELFF.

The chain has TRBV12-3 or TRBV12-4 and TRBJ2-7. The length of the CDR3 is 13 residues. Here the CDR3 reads CASSFGFSYEQYF.

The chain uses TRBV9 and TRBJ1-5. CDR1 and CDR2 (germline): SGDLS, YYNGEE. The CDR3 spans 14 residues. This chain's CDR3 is CASSVAGINQPQHF.

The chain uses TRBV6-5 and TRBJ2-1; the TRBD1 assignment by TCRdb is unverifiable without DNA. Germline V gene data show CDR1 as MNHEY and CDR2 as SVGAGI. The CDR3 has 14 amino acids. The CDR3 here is CASSYSGGDHEQFF.

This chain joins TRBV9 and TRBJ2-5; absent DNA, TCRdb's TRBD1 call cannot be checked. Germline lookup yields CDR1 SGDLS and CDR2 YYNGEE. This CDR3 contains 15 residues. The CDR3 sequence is CASSGRDRLGETQYF.